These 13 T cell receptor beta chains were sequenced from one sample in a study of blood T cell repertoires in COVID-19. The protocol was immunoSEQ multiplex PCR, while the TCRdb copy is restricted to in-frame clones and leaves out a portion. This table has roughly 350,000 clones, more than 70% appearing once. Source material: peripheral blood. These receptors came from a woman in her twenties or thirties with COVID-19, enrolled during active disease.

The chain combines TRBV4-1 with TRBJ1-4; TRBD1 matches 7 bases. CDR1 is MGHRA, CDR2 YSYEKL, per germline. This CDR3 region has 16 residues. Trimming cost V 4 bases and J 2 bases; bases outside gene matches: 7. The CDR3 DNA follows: TGCGCCAGCAGCCGACACATGGGACAGACTAATGAAAAACTGTTTTTT. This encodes CASSRHMGQTNEKLFF.

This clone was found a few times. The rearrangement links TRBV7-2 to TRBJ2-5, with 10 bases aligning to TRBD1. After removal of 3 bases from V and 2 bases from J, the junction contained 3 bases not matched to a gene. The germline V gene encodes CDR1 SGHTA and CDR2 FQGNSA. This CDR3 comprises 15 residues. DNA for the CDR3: TGTGCCAGCAGCTTTACGGGACAGGGGCAAGAGACCCAGTACTTC. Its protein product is CASSFTGQGQETQYF.

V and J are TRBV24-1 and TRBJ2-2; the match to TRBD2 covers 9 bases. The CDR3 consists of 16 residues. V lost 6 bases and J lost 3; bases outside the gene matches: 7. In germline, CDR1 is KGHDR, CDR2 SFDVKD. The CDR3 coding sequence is TGTGCCACCAGTAGGGGTAGCGGGAGCTACACCGGGGAGCTGTTTTTT. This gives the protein CATSRGSGSYTGELFF.

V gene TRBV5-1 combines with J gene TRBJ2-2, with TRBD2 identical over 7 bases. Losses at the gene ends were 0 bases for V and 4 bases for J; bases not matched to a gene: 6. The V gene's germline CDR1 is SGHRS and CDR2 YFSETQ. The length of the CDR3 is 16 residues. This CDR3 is CASSLELAVRTGELFF. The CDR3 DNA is TGCGCCAGCAGCTTGGAGCTAGCGGTCCGCACCGGGGAGCTGTTTTTT.

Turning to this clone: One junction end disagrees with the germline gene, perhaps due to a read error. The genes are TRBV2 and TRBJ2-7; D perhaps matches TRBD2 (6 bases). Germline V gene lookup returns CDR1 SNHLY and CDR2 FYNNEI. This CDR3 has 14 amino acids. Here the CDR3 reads CASREGTGSYEQYF. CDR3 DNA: TGTGCCAGCAGGGAAGGGACTGGTTCCTACGAGCAGTACTTC. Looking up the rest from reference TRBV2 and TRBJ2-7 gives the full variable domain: EPEVTQTPSHQVTQMGQEVILRCVPISNHLYFYWYRQILGQKVEFLVSFYNNEISEKSEIFDDQFSVERPDGSNFTLKIRSTKLEDSAMYFCASREGTGSYEQYFGPGTRLTVT.

The CDR3 bases are TGTGCCAGTACCATACTGGGGCAAGGGAACACTGAAGCTTTCTTT. This gives the protein CASTILGQGNTEAFF. The chain is built from TRBV19 and TRBJ1-1; D may be TRBD1 (5 bases). Trimming left V 7 bases short and J 1 base short, with 16 bases between. CDR1 is LNHDA and CDR2 is SQIVND in the germline V gene (reference sequence). CDR3 length equals 15 residues.

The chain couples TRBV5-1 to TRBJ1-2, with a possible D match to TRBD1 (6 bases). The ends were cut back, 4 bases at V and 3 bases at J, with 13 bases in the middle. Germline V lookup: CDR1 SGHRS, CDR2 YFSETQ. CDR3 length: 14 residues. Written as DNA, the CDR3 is TGCGCCAGCAGCACGACAGGCGGTGACTATGGCTACACCTTC. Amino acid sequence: CASSTTGGDYGYTF.

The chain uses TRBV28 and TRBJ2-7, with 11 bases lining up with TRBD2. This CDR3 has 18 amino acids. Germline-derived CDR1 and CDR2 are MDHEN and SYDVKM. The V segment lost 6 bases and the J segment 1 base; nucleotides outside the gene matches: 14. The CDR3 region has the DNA TGTGCCAGCAGCGACCCCACTAGCGGGGGCCAGGGTTCCTACGAGCAGTACTTC. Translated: CASSDPTSGGQGSYEQYF.

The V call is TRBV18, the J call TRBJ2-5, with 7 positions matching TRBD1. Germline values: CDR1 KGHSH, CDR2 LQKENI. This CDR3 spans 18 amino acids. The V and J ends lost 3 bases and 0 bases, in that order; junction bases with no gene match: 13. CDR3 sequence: CASSPDRERARYQETQYF. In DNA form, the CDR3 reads TGTGCCAGCTCACCTGACAGGGAAAGGGCTCGGTACCAAGAGACCCAGTACTTC.

The CDR3 coding sequence is TGTGCCAGCAGTGCATTGAGCGGGAGTAGATTGTGGGATACGCAGTATTTT. It specifies CASSALSGSRLWDTQYF. The chain employs TRBV6-1 and TRBJ2-3; 8 bases fit TRBD2. V lost 4 bases, J lost 6 bases, and 15 bases stayed unmatched. CDR3 length: 17 amino acids. Germline CDR1 and CDR2: MNHNS and SASEGT.

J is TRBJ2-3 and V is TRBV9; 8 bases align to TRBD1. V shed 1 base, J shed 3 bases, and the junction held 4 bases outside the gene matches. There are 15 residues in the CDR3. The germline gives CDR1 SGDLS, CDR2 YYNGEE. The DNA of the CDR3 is TGTGCCAGCAGCGTACGGACAGGGACGACAGATACGCAGTATTTT. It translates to CASSVRTGTTDTQYF. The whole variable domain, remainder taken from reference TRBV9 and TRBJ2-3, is DSGVTQTPKHLITATGQRVTLRCSPRSGDLSVYWYQQSLDQGLQFLIQYYNGEERAKGNILERFSAQQFPDLHSELNLSSLELGDSALYFCASSVRTGTTDTQYFGPGTRLTVL.

The CDR3 region has the DNA TGTGCCAGCAGCGTGACAGGCCGGATCGAAAAACTGTTTTTT. It translates to CASSVTGRIEKLFF. The chain links TRBV2 to TRBJ1-4, with TRBD1 as a possible D gene (6 bases). Trimming took off 6 bases at V and 8 bases at J, with 16 bases between the two ends. Germline V gene sequence: CDR1 SNHLY, CDR2 FYNNEI. This CDR3 has 14 amino acids.

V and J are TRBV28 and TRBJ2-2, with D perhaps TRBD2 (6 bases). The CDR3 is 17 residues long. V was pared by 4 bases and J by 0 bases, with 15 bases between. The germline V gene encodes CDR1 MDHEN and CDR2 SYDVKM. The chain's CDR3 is CASSYPVGTSNTGELFF. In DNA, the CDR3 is TGTGCCAGCAGTTACCCGGTCGGGACTTCGAACACCGGGGAGCTGTTTTTT.